Shown below are 23 T cell receptor beta chains from a single sample sequenced in a study of blood T cell repertoires in COVID-19. TCRdb keeps only in-frame clones here, not all; method: immunoSEQ multiplex PCR. The profile shows just under 250,000 clones, roughly 91% of them singletons. Material: PBMCs or T cells enriched from blood (not recorded which). The receptors shown here come from a woman under 40 who had recovered from COVID-19.

This clone was detected ten times or more. The chain joins TRBV18 to TRBJ2-1, with 8 bases matching TRBD1. Germline values: CDR1 KGHSH, CDR2 LQKENI. After removal of 4 bases from V and 10 bases from J, the junction contained 12 bases not matched to a gene. This CDR3 is 15 amino acids long. Here the CDR3 DNA reads TGTGCCAGCTCACTCCAGGGGGCGGTTGAAGGGGAGCAGTTCTTC. Translation: CASSLQGAVEGEQFF.

The chain recombines TRBV5-1 with TRBJ2-3, with D perhaps matching TRBD1 (6 bases). CDR1 is SGHRS and CDR2 is YFSETQ in the germline V gene. This CDR3 region has 18 residues. The germline V and J ends were trimmed by 1 base and 1 base, with 19 bases remaining between them. As DNA, the CDR3 is TGCGCCAGCAGCTTGACAGGGCTAATAGCAGATGGCACAGATACGCAGTATTTT. Amino acid sequence: CASSLTGLIADGTDTQYF.

The chain links TRBV19 to TRBJ1-2, with a tentative D call TRBD1 (5 bases). Trimming left V 6 bases short and J 4 bases short, with 6 bases between. The CDR3 is 11 residues long. Germline lookup yields CDR1 LNHDA and CDR2 SQIVND (reference sequence). CDR3 DNA sequence: TGTGCCAGTAGGGACATCTATGGCTACACCTTC. Its translation: CASRDIYGYTF.

The chain combines TRBV3-1 (or the pseudogene TRBV3-2) with TRBJ2-1, with D perhaps matching TRBD1 (6 bases). Trimming cost V 2 bases and J 0 bases, with 29 bases left between them. Germline values: CDR1 LGHDT, CDR2 YNNKEL (reference sequence). This CDR3 is 22 amino acids long. The CDR3 region is CASSQWGPRGLGLESSYNEQFF. The CDR3 nucleotides read TGTGCCAGCAGCCAATGGGGCCCCAGGGGCTTGGGCTTGGAGAGCTCCTACAATGAGCAGTTCTTC.

The chain employs TRBV7-3 and TRBJ2-2; 10 bases are shared with TRBD2. Trimming at V came to 5 bases and at J to 6 bases, leaving 15 bases not matched to a gene. CDR1 and CDR2 (germline): SGHTA, FQGTGA. The CDR3 loop spans 18 amino acids. As DNA, the CDR3 is TGTGCCAGCAGCCCCCGGTCTAGCGGGAGAGAACTACCCGGGGAGCTGTTTTTT. The encoded protein is CASSPRSSGRELPGELFF. The entire variable domain, with the rest obtained from reference TRBV7-3 and TRBJ2-2, is as follows: GAGVSQTPSNKVTEKGKYVELRCDPISGHTALYWYRQSLGQGPEFLIYFQGTGAADDSGLPNDRFFAVRPEGSVSTLKIQRTERGDSAVYLCASSPRSSGRELPGELFFGEGSRLTVL.

This rearrangement joins TRBV5-1 to TRBJ1-5; TRBD1 is a possible D gene (6 bases). Trimming took off 2 bases at V and 2 bases at J, with 14 bases between the two ends. The V gene's germline CDR1 is SGHRS and CDR2 YFSETQ. CDR3 size: 16 residues. The CDR3 DNA reads TGCGCCAGCAGCTTAACCAGGGGCGGTGGCAATCAGCCCCAGCATTTT. Its protein product is CASSLTRGGGNQPQHF.

CDR3 sequence (DNA): TGTGCCAGCAGCTTAGGTGGTACAGGGGGTCAGCCCCAGCATTTT. Translated: CASSLGGTGGQPQHF. The chain uses TRBV11-2 and TRBJ1-5; 8 nucleotides align to TRBD1. CDR1 is SGHAT and CDR2 is FQNNGV in the germline V gene. V lost 1 base and J lost 6; bases outside the gene matches: 5. CDR3 length: 15 amino acids.

The genes are TRBV19 and TRBJ1-1, with TRBD1 matching over 8 bases. The CDR3 has 16 residues. The germline gives CDR1 LNHDA, CDR2 SQIVND (reference sequence). The J segment lost 4 bases and the V segment lost 5 bases, leaving 12 bases of the junction unmatched. The CDR3 loop reads CASSPTDRVLGTEAFF. CDR3 DNA sequence: TGTGCCAGTAGTCCAACGGACAGGGTCCTGGGCACTGAAGCTTTCTTT.

The chain joins TRBV29-1 to TRBJ1-1; D is possibly TRBD1 (5 bases). Germline values: CDR1 SQVTM, CDR2 ANQGSEA. The V and J ends lost 4 bases and 3 bases respectively, with 6 bases between them. The CDR3 extends over 11 amino acids. In nucleotides, the CDR3 is TGCAGCGTTGCGGGGGACACTGAAGCTTTCTTT. Amino acids: CSVAGDTEAFF.

The chain uses TRBV27 and TRBJ2-1, with 9 bases that match TRBD1. With 4 bases clipped from V and 7 bases from J, the junction kept 5 bases outside the gene matches. CDR3 length equals 14 residues. CDR1 MNHEY and CDR2 SMNVEV come from the germline V gene (reference sequence). The CDR3 loop reads CASSYNGQGNEQFF. The CDR3 DNA follows: TGTGCCAGCAGTTACAATGGACAGGGGAATGAGCAGTTCTTC.

The genes are TRBV4-1 and TRBJ2-7; 9 bases fit TRBD2. Germline trimming cut 1 base from V and 3 bases from J; bases unmatched to any gene: 7. The V gene's germline CDR1 is MGHRA and CDR2 YSYEKL. There are 16 residues in the CDR3. This chain's CDR3 is CASSQASGRLGYEQYF. As DNA, the CDR3 is TGCGCCAGCAGCCAAGCGAGCGGGAGGTTGGGCTACGAGCAGTACTTC.

The chain links TRBV19 to TRBJ1-2, with D uncertain. V gave up 3 bases and J gave up 5 bases, with 13 bases separating them. This CDR3 comprises 14 residues. Germline V gene lookup returns CDR1 LNHDA and CDR2 SQIVND (reference sequence). The DNA for the CDR3 is TGTGCCAGTAGTATCCTGCTTACAATGTATGGCTACACCTTC. Its translation: CASSILLTMYGYTF.

The chain is built from TRBV11-2 and TRBJ2-1; D might be TRBD2 (6 bases). From germline, CDR1 is SGHAT and CDR2 FQNNGV. This CDR3 region has 14 residues. V was trimmed by 5 bases and J by 3 bases, leaving 11 bases between them. CDR3 loop: CASSRGTDYNEQFF. CDR3 sequence (DNA): TGTGCCAGCAGCCGCGGGACGGACTACAATGAGCAGTTCTTC.

In this sample, this clone turned up once. J is TRBJ2-7 and V is TRBV11-3, with D possibly being TRBD2 (6 bases). Trimming stripped 6 bases from V and 1 base from J, with 10 bases between. The germline V gene encodes CDR1 SGHNT and CDR2 YENEEA. CDR3 length: 13 amino acids. This CDR3 is CASSPGTSYEQYF. The DNA of the CDR3 is TGTGCCAGCAGTCCCGGGACTTCCTACGAGCAGTACTTC. Drawing the rest from reference TRBV11-3 and TRBJ2-7, the complete variable domain is EAGVVQSPRYKIIEKKQPVAFWCNPISGHNTLYWYLQNLGQGPELLIRYENEEAVDDSQLPKDRFSAERLKGVDSTLKIQPAELGDSAVYLCASSPGTSYEQYFGPGTRLTVT.

The chain's CDR3 is CASSPRARYEQYF. Written as DNA, the CDR3 is TGTGCCAGCAGCCCCCGCGCCCGCTACGAGCAGTACTTC. V gene TRBV9 combines with J gene TRBJ2-7; D not resolved. Germline CDR1 SGDLS, CDR2 YYNGEE. The CDR3 runs to 13 residues. V gave up 4 bases and J gave up 3 bases, with 11 bases separating them.

This clone was observed a single time. The CDR3 DNA reads as TGTGCCACCAGCAGAGAGCGGGAAGAGACCCAGTACTTC. Its translation is CATSREREETQYF. This sequence joins TRBV15 and TRBJ2-5; D perhaps matches TRBD2 (5 bases). CDR3 size: 13 residues. Trimming cost V 0 bases and J 3 bases, with 5 bases left between them. Germline V gene sequence: CDR1 LNHNV, CDR2 YYDKDF (reference sequence).

This rearrangement joins TRBV18 to TRBJ2-7; D call uncertain. The germline V and J ends were trimmed by 3 bases and 0 bases, with 15 bases remaining between them. The CDR3 is made up of 16 amino acids. Germline V gene sequence: CDR1 KGHSH, CDR2 LQKENI. The CDR3 loop reads CASSPMPTRSSYEQYF. The CDR3 nucleotides are TGTGCCAGCTCACCTATGCCGACAAGAAGCTCCTACGAGCAGTACTTC. Using reference TRBV18 and TRBJ2-7 for the parts outside the CDR3, the full variable domain is NAGVMQNPRHLVRRRGQEARLRCSPMKGHSHVYWYRQLPEEGLKFMVYLQKENIIDESGMPKERFSAEFPKEGPSILRIQQVVRGDSAAYFCASSPMPTRSSYEQYFGPGTRLTVT.

This sequence joins TRBV29-1 and TRBJ1-5, with TRBD1 matching 8 bases. Germline V lookup: CDR1 SQVTM, CDR2 ANQGSEA. The CDR3 covers 13 residues. J was trimmed by 3 bases and V by 7 bases; bases with no gene match: 5. The CDR3 DNA is TGCAGCGGAGGACAGGGACCCAATCAGCCCCAGCATTTT. Protein: CSGGQGPNQPQHF.

This chain links TRBV10-3 with TRBJ2-3, with unresolved D. Per germline, CDR1 ENHRY and CDR2 SYGVKD. V lost 2 bases and J lost 4, with 13 bases in between. CDR3 length equals 15 residues. The CDR3 protein is CAISEGRSESDTQYF. CDR3 bases: TGTGCCATCAGTGAGGGCCGGAGTGAATCAGATACGCAGTATTTT.

This clone was observed a handful of times. This sequence joins TRBV4-1 and TRBJ1-5; D possibly corresponds to TRBD1 (6 bases). There are 15 residues in the CDR3. CDR1 is MGHRA, CDR2 YSYEKL, per germline. The V and J ends lost 4 bases and 3 bases respectively, with 13 bases between them. DNA for the CDR3: TGCGCCAGCAGCCTACAGGGTTTCTTCAATCAGCCCCAGCATTTT. Its protein is CASSLQGFFNQPQHF.

The chain carries TRBV5-6 and TRBJ1-1; weak D call: TRBD1 (5 bases). The CDR3 has 14 amino acids. The germline V gene has CDR1 SGHDT and CDR2 YYEEEE. V shed 0 bases and J shed 5 bases, with 11 bases lying between them. The CDR3 loop reads CASSLGTPGTEAFF. CDR3 nucleotide sequence: TGTGCCAGCAGCTTGGGGACCCCAGGGACTGAAGCTTTCTTT.

V usage is TRBV7-6 and J usage is TRBJ1-1, with 8 bases fitting TRBD1. The CDR3 is made up of 15 amino acids. CDR1 and CDR2 from the germline V gene are SGHVS and FNYEAQ. After removal of 1 base from V and 4 bases from J, the junction contained 5 bases not matched to a gene. CDR3 protein: CASSLDWGQATEAFF. The CDR3 DNA sequence: TGTGCCAGCAGCTTAGACTGGGGACAGGCCACTGAAGCTTTCTTT.

CDR3 in amino acids: CASSFTGTGLSGGYTF. The CDR3 region has the DNA TGTGCCAGCAGCTTCACTGGGACAGGGCTGAGTGGAGGCTACACCTTC. This chain joins TRBV7-2 and TRBJ1-2, with 9 positions matching TRBD1. Trimming at V came to 3 bases and at J to 8 bases, leaving 13 bases not matched to a gene. Germline CDR1 reads SGHTA; CDR2 reads FQGNSA. CDR3 length: 16 residues. Based on the CDR3 plus reference TRBV7-2 and TRBJ1-2, the full variable domain is GAGVSQSPSNKVTEKGKDVELRCDPISGHTALYWYRQSLGQGLEFLIYFQGNSAPDKSGLPSDRFSAERTGGSVSTLTIQRTQQEDSAVYLCASSFTGTGLSGGYTFGSGTRLTVV.